The source of this T cell receptor (beta chain) is a study of T cell responses to AZD1222 COVID-19 vaccine. Study conclusions and caveats: Elevations in Spike-specific TCR breadth and depth followed administration of two AZD1222 doses. Donors in the cohort were predominantly white British and more often female, and clonal diversity was possibly underestimated. Repertoire samples came only from after the peak T cell response.

Using immunoSEQ multiplex PCR, the repertoire was profiled, and TCRdb retains in-frame clones only, with some absent. The sample lists roughly 120,000 clones, more than 80% occurring once. With respect to this clone: Its antigen remains unidentified.

Deletions cut 2 bases from V and 6 bases from J, with 1 base between. Per germline, CDR1 WSHSY and CDR2 SAAADI. The CDR3 sequence is 11 residues long. This specimen was peripheral blood, taken on day 0 of AZD1222 vaccination. The TCR sequence derives from an adult in good health. The chain carries TRBV10-2 and TRBJ1-4; D not certain. The CDR3 protein is CASSEDEKLFF. In nucleotides, the CDR3 is TGCGCCAGCAGTGAGGATGAAAAACTGTTTTTT.